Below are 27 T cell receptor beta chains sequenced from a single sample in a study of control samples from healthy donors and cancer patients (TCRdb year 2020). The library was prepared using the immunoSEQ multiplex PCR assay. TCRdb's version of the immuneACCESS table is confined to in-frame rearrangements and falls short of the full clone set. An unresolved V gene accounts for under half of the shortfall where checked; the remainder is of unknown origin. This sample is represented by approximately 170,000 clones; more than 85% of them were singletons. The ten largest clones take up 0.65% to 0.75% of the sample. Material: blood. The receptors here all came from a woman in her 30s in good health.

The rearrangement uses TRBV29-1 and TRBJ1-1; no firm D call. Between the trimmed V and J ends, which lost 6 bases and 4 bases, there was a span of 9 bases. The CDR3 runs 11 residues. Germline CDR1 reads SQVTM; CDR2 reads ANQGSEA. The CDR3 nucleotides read TGCAGCGTCGCGACGAGCACTGAAGCTTTCTTT. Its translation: CSVATSTEAFF.

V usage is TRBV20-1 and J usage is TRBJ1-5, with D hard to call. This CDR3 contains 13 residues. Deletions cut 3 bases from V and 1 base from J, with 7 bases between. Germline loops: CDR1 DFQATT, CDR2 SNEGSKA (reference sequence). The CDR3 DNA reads TGCAGTGCTAGTATGGCCAGCAATCAGCCCCAGCATTTT. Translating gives CSASMASNQPQHF.

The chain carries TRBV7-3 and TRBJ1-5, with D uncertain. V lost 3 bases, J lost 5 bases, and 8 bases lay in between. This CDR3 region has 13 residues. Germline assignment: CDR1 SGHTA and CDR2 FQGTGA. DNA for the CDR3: TGTGCCAGCAGCTTCACATTGGATCAGCCCCAGCATTTT. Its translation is CASSFTLDQPQHF.

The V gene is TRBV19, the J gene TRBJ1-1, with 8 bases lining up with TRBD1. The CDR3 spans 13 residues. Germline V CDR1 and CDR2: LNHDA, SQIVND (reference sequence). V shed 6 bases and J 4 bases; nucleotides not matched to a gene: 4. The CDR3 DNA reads TGTGCCAGTAGCGACAGGGGTAGCACTGAAGCTTTCTTT. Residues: CASSDRGSTEAFF.

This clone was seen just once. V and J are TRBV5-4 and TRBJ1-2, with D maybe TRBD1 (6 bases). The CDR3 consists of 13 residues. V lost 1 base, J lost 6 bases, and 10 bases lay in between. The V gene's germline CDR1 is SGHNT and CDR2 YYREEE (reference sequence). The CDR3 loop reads CASSLWGLDGYTF. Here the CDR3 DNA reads TGTGCCAGCAGCTTGTGGGGGCTAGATGGCTACACCTTC. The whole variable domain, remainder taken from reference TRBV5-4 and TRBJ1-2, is ETGVTQSPTHLIKTRGQQVTLRCSSQSGHNTVSWYQQALGQGPQFIFQYYREEENGRGNFPPRFSGLQFPNYSSELNVNALELDDSALYLCASSLWGLDGYTFGSGTRLTVV.

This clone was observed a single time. Here the CDR3 reads CASSQDVVGETQYF. The CDR3 region has the DNA TGTGCCAGCAGCCAAGATGTGGTGGGGGAGACCCAGTACTTC. The chain uses TRBV3-1 (or the pseudogene TRBV3-2) and TRBJ2-5; D uncertain. This CDR3 has 14 amino acids. Looked up from germline, CDR1 is LGHDT and CDR2 is YNNKEL (reference sequence). V dropped 0 bases and J dropped 5 bases, with 10 bases sitting between them.

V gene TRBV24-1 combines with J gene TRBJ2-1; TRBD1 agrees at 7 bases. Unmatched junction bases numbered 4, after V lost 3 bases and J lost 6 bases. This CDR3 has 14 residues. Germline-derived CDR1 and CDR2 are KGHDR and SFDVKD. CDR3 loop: CATSDAGGTNEQFF. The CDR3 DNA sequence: TGTGCCACCAGTGATGCAGGGGGTACCAATGAGCAGTTCTTC.

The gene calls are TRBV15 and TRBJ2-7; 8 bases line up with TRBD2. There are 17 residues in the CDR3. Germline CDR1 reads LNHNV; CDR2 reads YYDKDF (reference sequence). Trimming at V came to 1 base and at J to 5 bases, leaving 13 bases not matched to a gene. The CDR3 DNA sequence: TGTGCCACCAGCAGAGTCGGAGATGGGGCGGGAGGAGACGAGCAGTACTTC. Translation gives CATSRVGDGAGGDEQYF.

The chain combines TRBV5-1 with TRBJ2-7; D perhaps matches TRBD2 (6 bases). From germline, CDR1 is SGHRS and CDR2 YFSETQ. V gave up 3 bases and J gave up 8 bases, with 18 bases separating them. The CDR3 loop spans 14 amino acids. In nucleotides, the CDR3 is TGCGCCAGCAGCTCTCCAGCAGCCGGAGGGCAGCAGTACTTC. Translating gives CASSSPAAGGQQYF.

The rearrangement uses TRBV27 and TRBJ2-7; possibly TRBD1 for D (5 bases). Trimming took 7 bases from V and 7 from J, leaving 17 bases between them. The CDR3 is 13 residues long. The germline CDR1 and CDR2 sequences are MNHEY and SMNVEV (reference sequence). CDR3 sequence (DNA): TGTGCCAGCATCCACCGCAGGGCGAAGGAGCAGTACTTC. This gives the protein CASIHRRAKEQYF.

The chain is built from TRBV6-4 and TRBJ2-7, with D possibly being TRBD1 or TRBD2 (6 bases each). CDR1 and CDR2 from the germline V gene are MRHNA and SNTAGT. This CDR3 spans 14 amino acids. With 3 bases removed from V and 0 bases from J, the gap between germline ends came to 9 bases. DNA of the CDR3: TGTGCCAGCAGTGAAGGGGGGAGCTCCTACGAGCAGTACTTC. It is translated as CASSEGGSSYEQYF.

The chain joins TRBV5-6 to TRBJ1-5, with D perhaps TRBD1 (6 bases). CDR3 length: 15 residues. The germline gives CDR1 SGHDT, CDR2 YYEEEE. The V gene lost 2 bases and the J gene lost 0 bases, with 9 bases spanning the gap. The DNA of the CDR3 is TGTGCCAGCAGCTTAACAGGGTCTAGCAATCAGCCCCAGCATTTT. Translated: CASSLTGSSNQPQHF. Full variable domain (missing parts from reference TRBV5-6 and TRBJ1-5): DAGVTQSPTHLIKTRGQQVTLRCSPKSGHDTVSWYQQALGQGPQFIFQYYEEEERQRGNFPDRFSGHQFPNYSSELNVNALLLGDSALYLCASSLTGSSNQPQHFGDGTRLSIL.

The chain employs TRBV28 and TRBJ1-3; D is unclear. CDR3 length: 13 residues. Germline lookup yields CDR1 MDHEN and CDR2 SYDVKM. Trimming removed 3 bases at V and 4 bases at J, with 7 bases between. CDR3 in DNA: TGTGCCAGCAGTTTGTTACAGGGAAACACCATATATTTT. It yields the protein CASSLLQGNTIYF.

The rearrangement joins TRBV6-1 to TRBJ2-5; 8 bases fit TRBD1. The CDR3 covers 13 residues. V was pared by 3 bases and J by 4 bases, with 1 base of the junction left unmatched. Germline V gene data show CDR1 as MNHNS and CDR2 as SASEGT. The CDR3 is CASSDQGAETQYF. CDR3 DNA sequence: TGTGCCAGCAGTGATCAGGGGGCAGAGACCCAGTACTTC.

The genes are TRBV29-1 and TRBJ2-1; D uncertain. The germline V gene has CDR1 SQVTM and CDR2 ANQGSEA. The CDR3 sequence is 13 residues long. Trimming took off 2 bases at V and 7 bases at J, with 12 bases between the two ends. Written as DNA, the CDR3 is TGCAGCGTTGAATTGGGTGCTAAGAATGAGCAGTTCTTC. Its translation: CSVELGAKNEQFF.

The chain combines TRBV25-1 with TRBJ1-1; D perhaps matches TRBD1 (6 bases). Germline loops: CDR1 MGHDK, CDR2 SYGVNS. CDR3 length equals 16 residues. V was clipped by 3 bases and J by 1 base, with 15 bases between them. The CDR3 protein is CASSDPGTMGNTEAFF. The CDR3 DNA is TGTGCCAGCAGTGATCCCGGGACAATGGGGAACACTGAAGCTTTCTTT.

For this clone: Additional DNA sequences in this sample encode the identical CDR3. The CDR3 DNA follows: TGTGCCAGCTCACCACAGGAGAACACTGAAGCTTTCTTT. Its translation is CASSPQENTEAFF. This sequence joins TRBV18 and TRBJ1-1; D is ambiguous. Trimming took 1 base from V and 1 from J, leaving 4 bases between them. Germline CDR1 reads KGHSH; CDR2 reads LQKENI. The CDR3 covers 13 residues.

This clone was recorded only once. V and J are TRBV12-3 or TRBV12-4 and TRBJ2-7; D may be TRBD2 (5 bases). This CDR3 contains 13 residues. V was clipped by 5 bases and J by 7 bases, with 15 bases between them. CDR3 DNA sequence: TGTGCCAGCAGTGCCCGGGGAAATGGGGAGCAGTACTTC. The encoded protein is CASSARGNGEQYF.

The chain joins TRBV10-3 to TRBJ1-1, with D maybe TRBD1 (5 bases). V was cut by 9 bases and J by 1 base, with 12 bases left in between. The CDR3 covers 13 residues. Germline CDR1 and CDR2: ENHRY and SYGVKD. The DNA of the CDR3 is TGTGCCATAGGGGCATTTGAGAACACTGAAGCTTTCTTT. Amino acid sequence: CAIGAFENTEAFF.

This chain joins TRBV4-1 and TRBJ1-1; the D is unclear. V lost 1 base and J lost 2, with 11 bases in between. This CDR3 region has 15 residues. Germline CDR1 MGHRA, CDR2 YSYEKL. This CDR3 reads CASSQVARGNTEAFF. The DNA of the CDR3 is TGCGCCAGCAGCCAAGTGGCCAGAGGAAACACTGAAGCTTTCTTT.

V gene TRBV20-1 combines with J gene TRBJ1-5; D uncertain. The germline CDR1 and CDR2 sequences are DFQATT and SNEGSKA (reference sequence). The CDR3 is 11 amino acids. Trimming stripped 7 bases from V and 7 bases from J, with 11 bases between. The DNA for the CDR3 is TGCAGTGGTTTTGAGGACCAGCCCCAGCATTTT. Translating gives CSGFEDQPQHF.

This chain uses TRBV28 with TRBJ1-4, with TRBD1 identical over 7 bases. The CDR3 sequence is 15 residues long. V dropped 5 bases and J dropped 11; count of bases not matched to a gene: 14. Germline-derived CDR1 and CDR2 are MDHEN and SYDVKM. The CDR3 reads CASSPPGQRGLKLFF. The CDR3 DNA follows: TGTGCCAGCAGTCCTCCGGGACAGCGTGGACTTAAACTGTTTTTT.

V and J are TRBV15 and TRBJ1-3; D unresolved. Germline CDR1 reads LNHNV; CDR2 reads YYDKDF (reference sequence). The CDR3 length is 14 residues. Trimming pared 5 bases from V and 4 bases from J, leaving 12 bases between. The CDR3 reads CATSLTNTGNTIYF. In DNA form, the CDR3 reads TGTGCCACCAGCCTTACGAACACCGGAAACACCATATATTTT.

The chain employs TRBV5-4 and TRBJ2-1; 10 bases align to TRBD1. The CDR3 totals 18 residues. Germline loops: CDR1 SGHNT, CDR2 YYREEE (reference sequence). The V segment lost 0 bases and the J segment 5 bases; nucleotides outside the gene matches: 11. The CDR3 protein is CASSLELEVGTGDNEQFF. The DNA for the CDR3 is TGTGCCAGCAGCTTGGAGTTAGAGGTAGGGACAGGGGACAATGAGCAGTTCTTC.

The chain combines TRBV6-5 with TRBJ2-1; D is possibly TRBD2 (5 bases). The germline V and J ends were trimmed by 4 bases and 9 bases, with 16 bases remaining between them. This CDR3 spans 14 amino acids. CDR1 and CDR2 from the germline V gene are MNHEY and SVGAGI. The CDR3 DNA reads TGTGCCAGCAGTTTAATCGGGAAAGCAAGTGAGCAGTTCTTC. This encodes CASSLIGKASEQFF.

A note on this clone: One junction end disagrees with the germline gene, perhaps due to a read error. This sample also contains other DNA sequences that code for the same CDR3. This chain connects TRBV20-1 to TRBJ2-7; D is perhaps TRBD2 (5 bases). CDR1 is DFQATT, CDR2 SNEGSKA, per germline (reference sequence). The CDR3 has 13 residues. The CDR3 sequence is CSASSGIRYEQYF. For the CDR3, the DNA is TGCAGCGCTAGTTCCGGGATTCGGTACGAGCAGTACTTC.

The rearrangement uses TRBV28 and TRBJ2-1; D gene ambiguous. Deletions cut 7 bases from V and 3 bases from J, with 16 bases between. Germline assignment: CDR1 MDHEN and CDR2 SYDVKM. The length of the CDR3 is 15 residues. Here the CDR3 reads CASKSTLLIYNEQFF. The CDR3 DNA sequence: TGTGCCAGCAAGTCCACACTACTAATCTACAATGAGCAGTTCTTC. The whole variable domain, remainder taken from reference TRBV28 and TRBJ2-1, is DVKVTQSSRYLVKRTGEKVFLECVQDMDHENMFWYRQDPGLGLRLIYFSYDVKMKEKGDIPEGYSVSREKKERFSLILESASTNQTSMYLCASKSTLLIYNEQFFGPGTRLTVL.